The 10 T cell receptor beta chains below were found in one sample sequenced in a study of CD8 T cells in Susac syndrome (dated by TCRdb to the late 2010s). The library was made by the immunoSEQ multiplex PCR assay. RNA was extracted with the RNeasy kit and roughly 0.45 to 1 ug was reverse transcribed using random hexamers. TCRdb redid the processing of the public reads, applying fastp at Q25 and MiXCR, and retained in-frame beta chains. Rows are unified per CDR3 protein, each entry keeping the most common DNA and genes. This sample gives around 300,000 distinct CDR3 sequences in total; roughly 85% of them show up just once. The ten largest clonotypes hold roughly 0.21% of the sample. Material for sequencing was CD8+ T cells from PBMCs. Receptors were obtained from a human donor with multiple sclerosis.

The chain carries TRBV7-2 and TRBJ2-7; D is unresolved. The germline CDR1 and CDR2 sequences are SGHTA and FQGNSA. This CDR3 is built from 11 residues. The V end lost 7 bases, the J end lost 6 bases, and 10 bases lay between the germline ends. The CDR3 loop reads CASKFGPEQYF. CDR3 bases: TGTGCCAGCAAGTTCGGACCCGAGCAGTACTTC.

The chain joins TRBV28 to TRBJ2-4; D unclear. The CDR3 extends over 16 amino acids. CDR1 and CDR2 (germline): MDHEN, SYDVKM. The V end was cut by 6 bases, the J end by 0 bases, with 15 bases between. The CDR3 DNA is TGTGCCAGCAGCCCACCCGTGACCCTAGCCAAAAACATTCAGTACTTC. Its translation is CASSPPVTLAKNIQYF.

This chain uses TRBV30 with TRBJ2-3; 9 bases match TRBD2. The germline gives CDR1 GTSNPN, CDR2 SVGIG (reference sequence). The CDR3 runs to 16 residues. J was trimmed by 5 bases and V by 2 bases; bases with no gene match: 11. The CDR3 protein is CAWSLLSGRTGDTQYF. The CDR3 DNA follows: TGTGCCTGGAGTTTACTTAGCGGGAGAACGGGAGATACGCAGTATTTT. The variable domain in full, completed from reference TRBV30 and TRBJ2-3, reads SQTIHQWPATLVQPVGSPLSLECTVEGTSNPNLYWYRQAAGRGLQLLFYSVGIGQISSEVPQNLSASRPQDRQFILSSKKLLLSDSGFYLCAWSLLSGRTGDTQYFGPGTRLTVL.

The CDR3 reads CSVVWERGGYTF. CDR3 DNA sequence: TGCAGCGTTGTTTGGGAGCGGGGGGGCTACACCTTC. The chain employs TRBV29-1 and TRBJ1-2, with D perhaps TRBD1 (5 bases). V dropped 4 bases and J dropped 8 bases, with 14 bases sitting between them. The CDR3 covers 12 residues. Per germline, CDR1 SQVTM and CDR2 ANQGSEA.

The chain recombines TRBV21-1 with TRBJ2-4; the table's D call, TRBD1, has no DNA check behind it. TRBV21-1 is a recognized pseudogene. There are 17 residues in the CDR3. The CDR3 region has the DNA TGTGCCAGCACCCCCAGAGTGAGGGGTCTTGCCAAAAACATTCAGTACTTC. Protein product: CASTPRVRGLAKNIQYF.

The chain joins TRBV28 to TRBJ2-1; D is uncertain. CDR1 MDHEN and CDR2 SYDVKM come from the germline V gene. This CDR3 region has 12 residues. The V end was cut by 4 bases, the J end by 10 bases, with 11 bases between. The CDR3 sequence is CASSSGYLEQFF. As DNA, the CDR3 is TGTGCCAGCAGTTCCGGATACTTAGAGCAGTTCTTC.

The chain recombines TRBV28 with TRBJ1-1; TRBD1 is a possible D gene (5 bases). V was shortened by 6 bases and J by 3 bases, with 17 bases between the two germline ends. This CDR3 region has 15 residues. Germline loops: CDR1 MDHEN, CDR2 SYDVKM. CDR3 protein: CASSLPGGSDTEAFF. The CDR3, as DNA: TGTGCCAGCAGCCTTCCCGGGGGGAGCGACACTGAAGCTTTCTTT. The whole variable domain, filled in from reference TRBV28 and TRBJ1-1, reads DVKVTQSSRYLVKRTGEKVFLECVQDMDHENMFWYRQDPGLGLRLIYFSYDVKMKEKGDIPEGYSVSREKKERFSLILESASTNQTSMYLCASSLPGGSDTEAFFGQGTRLTVV.

The rearrangement uses TRBV27 and TRBJ1-2; TRBD1 agrees at 8 bases. V gave up 5 bases and J gave up 4 bases; unmatched junction bases: 12. Germline assignment: CDR1 MNHEY and CDR2 SMNVEV (reference sequence). The CDR3 spans 16 residues. This chain's CDR3 is CASSPMDREKLYGYTF. The DNA of the CDR3 is TGTGCCAGCAGTCCCATGGACAGGGAGAAACTCTATGGCTACACCTTC.

The chain has TRBV3-1 and TRBJ2-5; D gene ambiguous. Germline loops: CDR1 LGHDT, CDR2 YNNKEL (reference sequence). This CDR3 comprises 15 residues. The germline V and J ends were trimmed by 2 bases and 1 base, with 11 bases remaining between them. CDR3 sequence: CASSQFGSFQETQYF. DNA of the CDR3: TGTGCCAGCAGCCAATTCGGCAGTTTCCAAGAGACCCAGTACTTC.

The V and J genes are TRBV5-6 and TRBJ2-7; D unresolved. This CDR3 comprises 16 residues. V gave up 0 bases and J gave up 4 bases, with 17 bases separating them. The germline V gene encodes CDR1 SGHDT and CDR2 YYEEEE. CDR3 in DNA: TGTGCCAGCAGCTTGGTTGAAGGGCCGACCTTTTACGAGCAGTACTTC. Translating gives CASSLVEGPTFYEQYF.